The sequence of this TCR beta chain was determined in a study of shared clonotypes between healthy human individuals (TCRdb year 2020). General notes on the study: The cohort included a few men and a couple of women between 18 and 49 years of age. For each donor, three plates each were used for CD4 naive and CD4 memory, two plates were used for CD8 naive, and one plate was used for CD8 memory. The study deeply sequenced blood TCR repertoires of five healthy adults to estimate repertoire size and the extent of clonotype sharing between individuals. To increase sequencing depth and limit assay-specific biases, TCR repertoire library preparation and sequencing were carried out by different laboratories using diverse techniques. Leukapheresis yielded between about 0.9 and 8.9 billion PBMCs per donor.

Using the deep immunoSEQ assay, TCR CDR3 regions were amplified from genomic DNA by multiplex PCR. Genomic DNA extracted from each cell subset was distributed evenly over all wells of several immunoSEQ 96-well plates, and each plate served as one replicate. Each replicate PCR for sorted subsets received about 0.2 ug genomic DNA, equal to tens of thousands of T cell genomes. The purified libraries were quantified using a Qubit 3.0 fluorometer, sized with a Bioanalyzer 2100, and then quantified again using the KAPA Library Quantification kit. Each immunoSEQ 96-well plate was sequenced on its own single-read 150-cycle Illumina NextSeq 550 flow cell. The study's processing was this. Because the immunoSEQ output included only junctional sequences and no quality scores, the filtering could not be the same as the filtering used for full-length reads. To assign V/J genes and CDR3, sequences were annotated against IMGT germline references using PyIR, a Python wrapper for IgBLAST v1.9. Any read was removed if the V/J assignment was weak (E-value above 1e-6), the CDR3 was missing, or the read contained stop codons, out-of-frame junctions, or ambiguous translated residues. V3J clonotypes were defined by identical inferred V gene, J gene, and CDR3 amino acid sequence. Percentage overlap between repertoires was computed as shared unique clonotypes divided by the size of the smaller repertoire. Repertoire richness was assessed with RTK rarefaction, the Chao1 estimator, and Recon v2.1 estimates of unobserved clonotypes. Generation probabilities were computed with OLGA for all TCRbeta clonotypes obtained by the gDNA method from several donors. What TCRdb holds here is the immuneACCESS table cut down to in-frame rearrangements. Part of the clones is not present; checked against another copy, under half of the missing clones reflect an unresolved V gene, and the others are unexplained. Clonal size and the V and J genes are those of that table, whereas D and trimming came from the DNA. The sample table lists about 1.1 million clones, approximately 77% of them with a count of one. Of the sample, more than 0.85% is held by the ten largest clones.

Study-level results and caveats: Because the study included only a small number of donors, the genetic and exposure-history diversity represented was limited. Pairwise subsampling indicated that sequencing depth was expected to affect the degree of clonotype sharing among donors. Compared with non-shared clonotypes, clonotypes shared by all four sorted-subset donors had higher generation probabilities. Sampling was limited to blood, and TCR repertoires in tissue likely differ from TCR repertoires in blood. Estimated clonotype richness was generally larger for naive than for memory subsets. Rarefaction of sorted-subset datasets indicated incomplete sequencing despite the large sequencing depth. About 5% of naive CD4, 3.5% of naive CD8, approximately 2% of memory CD4, and less than 0.45% of memory CD8 clonotypes were shared across several donors.

As to this clone: The antigen it recognizes is unknown. Per-nucleotide qualities are absent, and no much larger clonotype sits a single base away.

Germline trimming amounts to 2 bases on V and 3 bases on J, with 4 as the count of junction bases outside the gene matches. From its cysteine to its phenylalanine, the CDR3 spans 14 amino acids. Only CDR3 DNA remains: 42 bases, in frame from the first base. CDR1 and CDR2 (SGHRS, YFSETQ) derive from the germline V gene. Healthy HIV-negative adults with no recently reported acute infections or vaccinations were included as donors. All donors were Caucasian adults living in Nashville, Tennessee, USA. CD4+ T cells were enriched by magnetic negative selection; naive cells were then positively selected on CD45RA, and the negative fraction formed the memory subset. Blood was obtained by leukapheresis, after which PBMCs were separated by Ficoll-Histopaque density gradient centrifugation and cryopreserved in liquid nitrogen vapor phase. Analytical flow cytometry was used to check the purity and quantity of every magnetically sorted T cell population. Genomic DNA was isolated from each sorted fraction and quantified by UV absorbance on a Nanodrop 2000c.

This receptor chain uses TRBV5-1 and TRBJ2-7, and 8 junctional nucleotides match TRBD1. Sample: memory CD4+ T cells from PBMCs. The intended sense of this specimen's cell subset or site label: CD45RA-negative fraction. This receptor was identified in a man aged 18 to 30 in good health. Some clones in this sample may be carry-over from other donors' samples. CDR3 protein: CASSFGDRLYEQYF. The DNA sequence is TGCGCCAGCAGCTTTGGGGACAGGCTCTACGAGCAGTACTTC.